Shown below are 32 T cell receptor beta chains from a single sample sequenced in a study of shared clonotypes between healthy human individuals. Repertoires were generated with immunoSEQ multiplex PCR, while TCRdb's copy carries only in-frame clones and drops some. Among some 1 million clones listed, around 74% were seen once. The source material was memory CD4+ T cells sorted from blood. The subset: CD45RA-negative fraction. The receptors were sampled from a man younger than 35 in good health.

Regarding this clone: The same CDR3 is also encoded by other DNA sequences in this sample. This sequence joins TRBV18 and TRBJ1-5, with D maybe TRBD1 (5 bases). Germline assignment: CDR1 KGHSH and CDR2 LQKENI. The V and J ends lost 3 bases and 0 bases respectively, with 9 bases between them. The CDR3 spans 15 residues. CDR3 DNA sequence: TGTGCCAGCTCACCGCAGGGATATAGCAATCAGCCCCAGCATTTT. It specifies CASSPQGYSNQPQHF.

This clone was seen a few times. The V and J genes are TRBV29-1 and TRBJ2-1; D ambiguous. Germline V CDR1 and CDR2: SQVTM, ANQGSEA. V lost 4 bases to trimming and J lost 5 bases, with 15 bases between them. The CDR3 is made up of 14 amino acids. CDR3 region: CSVVEGYSDNEQFF. CDR3 nucleotides: TGCAGCGTTGTGGAAGGGTATTCTGACAATGAGCAGTTCTTC.

V is TRBV9 and J is TRBJ1-6; D possibly corresponds to TRBD1 (6 bases). V lost 0 bases to trimming and J lost 5 bases, with 12 bases between them. From germline, CDR1 is SGDLS and CDR2 YYNGEE. This CDR3 contains 16 residues. The CDR3 loop is CASSVEPGANNSPLHF. CDR3 DNA: TGTGCCAGCAGCGTAGAGCCGGGGGCGAATAATTCACCCCTCCACTTT.

Comments on this clone: This CDR3 is also generated by other DNA sequences in the sample. J is TRBJ1-4 and V is TRBV5-1, with TRBD1 matching over 7 bases. The length of the CDR3 is 13 residues. The V gene's germline CDR1 is SGHRS and CDR2 YFSETQ. J was trimmed by 8 bases and V by 2 bases; bases with no gene match: 3. CDR3 DNA sequence: TGCGCCAGCAGCTTCCAGGGGGGCGAAAAACTGTTTTTT. Its protein product is CASSFQGGEKLFF.

V and J are TRBV30 and TRBJ2-3; TRBD2 matches 10 bases. Germline V gene data show CDR1 as GTSNPN and CDR2 as SVGIG (reference sequence). CDR3 size: 15 residues. V gave up 5 bases and J gave up 4 bases; unmatched junction bases: 9. The CDR3 sequence is CAWRGSGRGADTQYF. The CDR3 coding sequence is TGTGCCTGGCGGGGCAGCGGGAGGGGAGCAGATACGCAGTATTTT. Complete variable domain (other parts from reference TRBV30 and TRBJ2-3): SQTIHQWPATLVQPVGSPLSLECTVEGTSNPNLYWYRQAAGRGLQLLFYSVGIGQISSEVPQNLSASRPQDRQFILSSKKLLLSDSGFYLCAWRGSGRGADTQYFGPGTRLTVL.

The J gene is TRBJ2-3, the V gene TRBV7-2, with D perhaps TRBD2 (7 bases). Germline V lookup: CDR1 SGHTA, CDR2 FQGNSA. The V gene lost 7 bases and the J gene lost 4 bases, with 21 bases spanning the gap. The CDR3 extends over 16 amino acids. CDR3 nucleotide sequence: TGTGCCAGCACCCCCAGGGGCGGGAGCGGAGCAGATACGCAGTATTTT. This sequence encodes CASTPRGGSGADTQYF.

This chain links TRBV6-5 with TRBJ1-6; D is unresolved. Germline CDR1 and CDR2: MNHEY and SVGAGI. V lost 0 bases, J lost 6 bases, and 3 bases lay in between. The CDR3 is 13 amino acids. DNA for the CDR3: TGTGCCAGCAGTTACTCCGCTAATTCACCCCTCCACTTT. Its translation: CASSYSANSPLHF.

This clone was detected once. J is TRBJ2-5 and V is TRBV4-3; TRBD2 agrees at 11 bases. V was pared by 0 bases and J by 0 bases, with 9 bases of the junction left unmatched. The CDR3 contains 19 residues. Germline V gives CDR1 LGHNA, CDR2 YSLEER. In DNA, the CDR3 is TGCGCCAGCAGCCAAGATCGGCTAGCGGGAGGCCTACACCAAGAGACCCAGTACTTC. The encoded protein is CASSQDRLAGGLHQETQYF.

V and J are TRBV5-1 and TRBJ2-3; 11 positions agree with TRBD2. Germline CDR1 and CDR2: SGHRS and YFSETQ. With V trimmed by 1 base and J by 4 bases, 11 bases remained unmatched. The CDR3 length is 18 residues. CDR3 nucleotide sequence: TGCGCCAGCAGCTTGATGGCTAGCGGGGGGAGCGGGGCAGATACGCAGTATTTT. Its protein product is CASSLMASGGSGADTQYF.

CDR3: CASKGLGDTGELFF. Written as DNA, the CDR3 is TGTGCCAGCAAGGGATTAGGGGACACCGGGGAGCTGTTTTTT. The chain is built from TRBV6-5 and TRBJ2-2, with D possibly matching TRBD1 (5 bases). The CDR3 length is 14 residues. Germline loops: CDR1 MNHEY, CDR2 SVGAGI. V was cut by 7 bases and J by 3 bases, with 12 bases left in between.

This clone has only a few counts. The chain recombines TRBV6-1 with TRBJ1-2; tentatively, D is TRBD1 (6 bases). Between the trimmed V and J ends, which lost 2 bases and 6 bases, there was a span of 13 bases. Germline CDR1 reads MNHNS; CDR2 reads SASEGT. The CDR3 sequence is 14 residues long. The DNA of the CDR3 is TGTGCCAGCAGTGAAAGGACAGCGCGAAATGGCTACACCTTC. This sequence encodes CASSERTARNGYTF.

This clone was counted only a few times. V and J are TRBV21-1 and TRBJ1-4. TRBV21-1 is described as a pseudogene. The CDR3 loop spans 16 amino acids. CDR3 loop: CASSKGGTSTNEKLFF. DNA of the CDR3: TGTGCCAGCAGCAAAGGTGGGACCTCAACTAATGAAAAACTGTTTTTT.

This clone has a count of ten or more. The identical CDR3 is also encoded by other nucleotide sequences in the sample. This chain joins TRBV27 and TRBJ1-1, with a weak D call TRBD1 (5 bases). V lost 8 bases and J lost 5, with 15 bases in between. Germline V gives CDR1 MNHEY, CDR2 SMNVEV (reference sequence). The CDR3 totals 13 residues. DNA for the CDR3: TGTGCCAGCGGGACCCAGGGTCGGACTGAAGCTTTCTTT. This codes for CASGTQGRTEAFF.

CDR3 residues: CARRAGRGAEAFF. In nucleotides, the CDR3 is TGCGCCCGCCGAGCGGGACGTGGGGCTGAAGCTTTCTTT. The chain uses TRBV23-1 and TRBJ1-1; D might be TRBD1 (5 bases). TRBV23-1 is an ORF; its function is uncertain. This CDR3 has 13 residues. V lost 11 bases to trimming and J lost 6 bases, with 19 bases between them.

The chain employs TRBV5-1 and TRBJ1-1; D unresolved. CDR1 SGHRS and CDR2 YFSETQ come from the germline V gene. V gave up 1 base and J gave up 7 bases, with 11 bases separating them. CDR3 length: 13 amino acids. The CDR3 nucleotides read TGCGCCAGCAGCTTGAGCTCAGACGGTGAAGCTTTCTTT. Translation: CASSLSSDGEAFF. The full variable domain, in which reference TRBV5-1 and TRBJ1-1 provide the parts outside the CDR3, is KAGVTQTPRYLIKTRGQQVTLSCSPISGHRSVSWYQQTPGQGLQFLFEYFSETQRNKGNFPGRFSGRQFSNSRSEMNVSTLELGDSALYLCASSLSSDGEAFFGQGTRLTVV.

A note on this clone: Within the sample, other DNA sequences also encode this same CDR3. This chain uses TRBV11-3 with TRBJ2-2; the match to TRBD2 covers 12 bases. The V segment lost 5 bases and the J segment 5 bases; nucleotides outside the gene matches: 3. Looked up from germline, CDR1 is SGHNT and CDR2 is YENEEA. The length of the CDR3 is 15 residues. CDR3 in DNA: TGTGCCAGCAGCCCCGGACTAGCGGGAACCGGGGAGCTGTTTTTT. Encoded protein: CASSPGLAGTGELFF.

Of note for this clone: A much more abundant neighbour one base away suggests this may be a read error. The chain uses TRBV6-5 and TRBJ1-2; D not certain. The germline V and J ends were trimmed by 2 bases and 4 bases, with 8 bases remaining between them. Germline CDR1 and CDR2: MNHEY and SVGAGI. CDR3 length equals 13 residues. The CDR3 spells CASSYRDGYGYTF. CDR3 nucleotide sequence: TGTGCCAGCAGTTACAGGGATGGCTATGGCTACACCTTC.

Points on this clone: Within the sample, other DNA sequences also encode this same CDR3. The chain links TRBV5-1 to TRBJ1-1; possibly TRBD1 for D (6 bases). Trimming cost V 0 bases and J 5 bases, with 14 bases left between them. The CDR3 runs 15 residues. CDR1 and CDR2 (germline): SGHRS, YFSETQ. CDR3 sequence: CASSLEGGRGTEAFF. DNA of the CDR3: TGCGCCAGCAGCTTGGAAGGGGGGCGCGGGACTGAAGCTTTCTTT.

The table lists this clone with a few counts. The chain links TRBV27 to TRBJ1-1, with 7 bases aligning to TRBD1. The CDR3 covers 17 residues. CDR1 and CDR2 from the germline V gene are MNHEY and SMNVEV (reference sequence). Trimming removed 5 bases from V and 5 bases from J; junction bases left unmatched: 17. The CDR3 protein is CASSPPRGLRGETEAFF. CDR3 bases: TGTGCCAGCAGTCCCCCACGCGGACTCAGGGGGGAGACTGAAGCTTTCTTT.

The V and J genes are TRBV5-1 and TRBJ2-5; D is perhaps TRBD2 (6 bases). The germline gives CDR1 SGHRS, CDR2 YFSETQ. The CDR3 totals 15 residues. Trimming removed 4 bases from V and 5 bases from J, with 18 bases in between. CDR3 sequence: CASSPLRGGKETQYF. The CDR3, as DNA: TGCGCCAGCAGCCCTCTCCGAGGAGGGAAGGAGACCCAGTACTTC.

The chain joins TRBV14 to TRBJ1-5; TRBD1 might be the D (5 bases). The V end was cut by 4 bases, the J end by 9 bases, with 13 bases between. Per germline, CDR1 SGHDN and CDR2 FVKESK. The CDR3 covers 13 residues. The CDR3 DNA reads as TGTGCCAGCAGCCTCGGGGGGGAAGGGCCCCAGCATTTT. Translation: CASSLGGEGPQHF.

The CDR3: CASRGQVVGEKLFF. Written as DNA, the CDR3 is TGTGCCAGCAGAGGACAGGTGGTGGGTGAAAAACTGTTTTTT. The rearrangement joins TRBV2 to TRBJ1-4; 7 bases are a match to TRBD1. Germline V gives CDR1 SNHLY, CDR2 FYNNEI. CDR3 size: 14 residues. The ends lost 6 bases at V and 7 bases at J; junction bases unmatched: 8.

The rearrangement uses TRBV11-3 and TRBJ2-5, with TRBD1 as a possible D gene (6 bases). V was pared by 4 bases and J by 0 bases, with 12 bases between. The CDR3 totals 15 residues. Germline V lookup: CDR1 SGHNT, CDR2 YENEEA. The CDR3 region has the DNA TGTGCCAGCAGCTCTTATGGGGACAACCAAGAGACCCAGTACTTC. Protein product: CASSSYGDNQETQYF.

In this sample, this clone turned up a few times. The V gene is TRBV5-6, the J gene TRBJ1-5; D gene uncertain. The CDR3 is 15 residues long. The germline CDR1 and CDR2 sequences are SGHDT and YYEEEE. Deletions cut 2 bases from V and 4 bases from J, with 13 bases between. CDR3 sequence (DNA): TGTGCCAGCAGCTTCTCGCCCGACGGGAATCAGCCCCAGCATTTT. This gives the protein CASSFSPDGNQPQHF.

This sequence joins TRBV30 and TRBJ2-7; tentatively, D is TRBD1 (5 bases). Per the germline V gene, CDR1 is GTSNPN and CDR2 is SVGIG (reference sequence). V was shortened by 2 bases and J by 3 bases, with 23 bases between the two germline ends. The CDR3 spans 17 residues. As DNA, the CDR3 is TGTGCCTGGAGTCCCCTAAGACCAGTAAGGGGCGGCTACGAGCAGTACTTC. Encoded protein: CAWSPLRPVRGGYEQYF. Combining the CDR3 with reference TRBV30 and TRBJ2-7 gives the whole variable domain SQTIHQWPATLVQPVGSPLSLECTVEGTSNPNLYWYRQAAGRGLQLLFYSVGIGQISSEVPQNLSASRPQDRQFILSSKKLLLSDSGFYLCAWSPLRPVRGGYEQYFGPGTRLTVT.

The chain combines TRBV2 with TRBJ2-4; D may be TRBD1 (6 bases). V was trimmed by 6 bases and J by 3 bases, leaving 15 bases between them. From germline, CDR1 is SNHLY and CDR2 FYNNEI. The CDR3 is 15 amino acids. As DNA, the CDR3 is TGTGCCAGCAGGGAGGAGACAGGAATCAAAAACATTCAGTACTTC. This encodes CASREETGIKNIQYF.

The chain carries TRBV6-5 and TRBJ1-4; D unclear. The ends were cut back, 6 bases at V and 8 bases at J, with 13 bases in the middle. The CDR3 totals 13 residues. Germline CDR1 is MNHEY and CDR2 is SVGAGI. The CDR3 DNA reads as TGTGCCAGCAGGGCGTTTGACCTCGAAAAACTGTTTTTT. As protein: CASRAFDLEKLFF.

The chain uses TRBV19 and TRBJ1-5; no definite D call. V lost 7 bases, J lost 2 bases, and 12 bases lay in between. The CDR3 has 14 residues. The germline V gene has CDR1 LNHDA and CDR2 SQIVND (reference sequence). The CDR3 region is CASIAPKGNQPQHF. Here the CDR3 DNA reads TGTGCCAGTATTGCGCCAAAGGGCAATCAGCCCCAGCATTTT.

The genes are TRBV7-2 and TRBJ1-1; D is uncertain. The CDR3 contains 14 residues. V was clipped by 5 bases and J by 2 bases, with 12 bases between them. Germline CDR1 SGHTA, CDR2 FQGNSA. CDR3 bases: TGTGCCAGCAGCCCCGGTGGGCTCAACACTGAAGCTTTCTTT. It translates to CASSPGGLNTEAFF.

The genes are TRBV2 and TRBJ1-3, with unresolved D. CDR1 and CDR2 from the germline V gene are SNHLY and FYNNEI. The CDR3 spans 16 residues. Trimming removed 3 bases from V and 4 bases from J, with 16 bases in between. The CDR3 region is CASSDRGNSPGNTIYF. DNA of the CDR3: TGTGCCAGCAGTGATAGAGGGAACAGCCCCGGAAACACCATATATTTT.

Note on this clone: At the DNA level, this CDR3 is encoded by other sequences in the same sample as well. The V call is TRBV29-1, the J call TRBJ2-7; 10 bases agree with TRBD1. The germline gives CDR1 SQVTM, CDR2 ANQGSEA. There are 12 residues in the CDR3. Unmatched junction bases numbered 3, after V lost 4 bases and J lost 6 bases. The CDR3 protein is CSVGRDRGEQYF. The CDR3 DNA is TGCAGCGTTGGCCGGGACAGGGGCGAGCAGTACTTC.

The V and J genes are TRBV7-2 and TRBJ1-2, with 8 bases aligning to TRBD1. The CDR3 extends over 15 amino acids. With 5 bases clipped from V and 6 bases from J, the junction kept 11 bases outside the gene matches. Germline V gives CDR1 SGHTA, CDR2 FQGNSA. The CDR3 DNA is TGTGCCAGCAGCCTCCGACAGGGGACGAATGATGGCTACACCTTC. Translated: CASSLRQGTNDGYTF. The variable domain in full, completed from reference TRBV7-2 and TRBJ1-2, reads GAGVSQSPSNKVTEKGKDVELRCDPISGHTALYWYRQSLGQGLEFLIYFQGNSAPDKSGLPSDRFSAERTGGSVSTLTIQRTQQEDSAVYLCASSLRQGTNDGYTFGSGTRLTVV.